The 32 T cell receptor beta chains given below trace back to one sample, sequenced in a study of shared clonotypes between healthy human individuals. The table came from immunoSEQ multiplex PCR; TCRdb's copy has only in-frame clones and leaves some out. The table lists approximately 2.5 million clones, around nine tenths of them singletons, with roughly 0.15% in the top ten. Source material: naive CD4+ T cells sorted from blood. Subset meaning: CD45RA+ positively selected. The receptors come from a man aged 18 to 29 in good health.

On this clone itself: This sample includes further DNA sequences coding for the same CDR3. The chain recombines TRBV7-8 with TRBJ1-2, with a weak D call TRBD1 (5 bases). V lost 2 bases and J 5 bases, leaving 9 bases between the germline ends. The germline CDR1 and CDR2 sequences are SGHVS and FQNEAQ. The CDR3 spans 13 residues. The chain's CDR3 is CASSLQGAYGYTF. The CDR3 DNA follows: TGTGCCAGCAGCTTACAGGGTGCTTATGGCTACACCTTC.

J is TRBJ2-7 and V is TRBV5-1; D is possibly TRBD2 (5 bases). This CDR3 spans 14 amino acids. V gave up 2 bases and J gave up 2 bases, with 11 bases separating them. Germline V gene lookup returns CDR1 SGHRS and CDR2 YFSETQ. CDR3 sequence (DNA): TGCGCCAGCAGCTTCGCAACGGGAACCTACGAGCAGTACTTC. Encoded protein: CASSFATGTYEQYF.

The chain carries TRBV7-8 and TRBJ2-1; tentatively, D is TRBD1 or TRBD2 (6 bases each). This CDR3 contains 14 residues. V was pared by 1 base and J by 9 bases, with 13 bases between. Germline V gene lookup returns CDR1 SGHVS and CDR2 FQNEAQ. CDR3 nucleotide sequence: TGTGCCAGCAGCTTAGGGGGGGCTAGCATTGAGCAGTTCTTC. The encoded protein is CASSLGGASIEQFF.

This chain links TRBV30 with TRBJ1-1; D is possibly TRBD1 (5 bases). This CDR3 has 14 amino acids. Germline values: CDR1 GTSNPN, CDR2 SVGIG (reference sequence). V dropped 5 bases and J dropped 2 bases, with 15 bases sitting between them. In DNA, the CDR3 is TGTGCCTGGTCCATGAGGGGCGTCAACACTGAAGCTTTCTTT. It codes for CAWSMRGVNTEAFF. The whole variable domain, remainder taken from reference TRBV30 and TRBJ1-1, is SQTIHQWPATLVQPVGSPLSLECTVEGTSNPNLYWYRQAAGRGLQLLFYSVGIGQISSEVPQNLSASRPQDRQFILSSKKLLLSDSGFYLCAWSMRGVNTEAFFGQGTRLTVV.

The chain carries TRBV5-4 and TRBJ2-5, with 8 bases lining up with TRBD2. The CDR3 length is 16 residues. CDR1 and CDR2 (germline): SGHNT, YYREEE (reference sequence). V shed 1 base and J 1 base; nucleotides not matched to a gene: 6. CDR3 bases: TGTGCCAGCAGCTTGAGGGGCGGGAGGTCCCAAGAGACCCAGTACTTC. Its translation: CASSLRGGRSQETQYF.

This clone was observed a few times. The V and J genes are TRBV9 and TRBJ2-7; D call uncertain. Germline CDR1 and CDR2: SGDLS and YYNGEE. The CDR3 sequence is 15 residues long. Trimming removed 2 bases from V and 2 bases from J, with 14 bases in between. The CDR3 spells CASSVSPDGTYEQYF. CDR3 DNA: TGTGCCAGCAGCGTTAGCCCGGACGGTACCTACGAGCAGTACTTC.

V usage is TRBV27 and J usage is TRBJ1-1; TRBD1 matches at 12 bases. The CDR3 length is 16 residues. Trimming removed 7 bases from V and 5 bases from J; junction bases left unmatched: 11. Per germline, CDR1 MNHEY and CDR2 SMNVEV (reference sequence). CDR3 residues: CASTEGDRGPGTEAFF. The CDR3 DNA sequence: TGTGCCAGCACCGAAGGGGACAGGGGGCCGGGTACTGAAGCTTTCTTT.

V gene TRBV6-1 combines with J gene TRBJ2-7, with 7 bases matching TRBD1. The CDR3 extends over 15 amino acids. The ends lost 6 bases at V and 3 bases at J; junction bases unmatched: 11. Germline-derived CDR1 and CDR2 are MNHNS and SASEGT. CDR3 protein: CASRRTGTPFYEQYF. Here the CDR3 DNA reads TGTGCCAGCAGGAGGACAGGCACACCCTTCTACGAGCAGTACTTC.

V is TRBV28 and J is TRBJ1-5, with 7 bases lining up with TRBD1. The CDR3 runs 12 residues. V lost 1 base, J lost 12 bases, and 3 bases stayed unmatched. The germline V gene has CDR1 MDHEN and CDR2 SYDVKM. CDR3 DNA: TGTGCCAGCAGTTTATCCCGGGACAGCCAGCATTTT. Residues: CASSLSRDSQHF.

The chain combines TRBV29-1 with TRBJ2-1; a weak D match, TRBD1 (5 bases). Trimming cost V 7 bases and J 8 bases, with 21 bases left between them. CDR1 and CDR2 (germline): SQVTM, ANQGSEA. CDR3 length: 14 amino acids. CDR3 nucleotides: TGCAGCGCCTCCGTCAGGACACGGTTCGATGAGCAGTTCTTC. Protein product: CSASVRTRFDEQFF.

The chain couples TRBV6-5 to TRBJ2-2; 12 bases map to TRBD2. Germline assignment: CDR1 MNHEY and CDR2 SVGAGI. V lost 6 bases to trimming and J lost 6 bases; unmatched junction nucleotides: 2. The CDR3 is 14 amino acids. The CDR3 DNA follows: TGTGCCAGCAGCCTAGCGGGAGGGTCCGGGGAGCTGTTTTTT. It is translated as CASSLAGGSGELFF.

The chain carries TRBV14 and TRBJ1-6; no clear D gene. This CDR3 is built from 14 residues. The V gene lost 2 bases and the J gene lost 7 bases, with 9 bases spanning the gap. Germline V gene lookup returns CDR1 SGHDN and CDR2 FVKESK. CDR3 nucleotide sequence: TGTGCCAGCAGCCAACTAAGTCCCAATTCACCCCTCCACTTT. Its protein product is CASSQLSPNSPLHF.

The V call is TRBV7-2, the J call TRBJ2-5; no reliable D call. Trimming cost V 5 bases and J 1 base, with 5 bases left between them. Germline V CDR1 and CDR2: SGHTA, FQGNSA. The CDR3 runs to 12 residues. The DNA for the CDR3 is TGTGCCAGCAGCGCACTCCAAGAGACCCAGTACTTC. It is translated as CASSALQETQYF.

This chain links TRBV19 with TRBJ2-1, with TRBD1 as a possible D gene (6 bases). CDR1 and CDR2 from the germline V gene are LNHDA and SQIVND (reference sequence). Trimming cost V 4 bases and J 8 bases, with 21 bases left between them. This CDR3 contains 16 residues. The CDR3 sequence: CASSKQGSGFPDEQFF. The CDR3 bases are TGTGCCAGTAGTAAACAGGGTTCGGGTTTCCCTGATGAGCAGTTCTTC.

The chain links TRBV13 to TRBJ1-1, with 9 bases aligning to TRBD1. Looked up from germline, CDR1 is PRHDT and CDR2 is FYEKMQ (reference sequence). V shed 3 bases and J 1 base; nucleotides not matched to a gene: 6. This CDR3 spans 16 amino acids. The CDR3 loop is CASSFKQGARNTEAFF. The CDR3 bases are TGTGCCAGCAGCTTCAAACAGGGGGCCAGGAACACTGAAGCTTTCTTT.

The gene calls are TRBV2 and TRBJ2-5; 10 bases agree with TRBD1. Germline values: CDR1 SNHLY, CDR2 FYNNEI. The CDR3 contains 15 residues. V shed 7 bases, J shed 4 bases, and the junction held 9 bases outside the gene matches. The CDR3, as DNA: TGTGCCAGCAAGCTGGACAGGGGGTTAGGAGAGACCCAGTACTTC. Protein: CASKLDRGLGETQYF. Based on the CDR3 plus reference TRBV2 and TRBJ2-5, the full variable domain is EPEVTQTPSHQVTQMGQEVILRCVPISNHLYFYWYRQILGQKVEFLVSFYNNEISEKSEIFDDQFSVERPDGSNFTLKIRSTKLEDSAMYFCASKLDRGLGETQYFGPGTRLLVL.

V is TRBV4-3 and J is TRBJ2-3, with D possibly matching TRBD2 (6 bases). This CDR3 spans 18 amino acids. The V and J ends lost 0 bases and 0 bases respectively, with 16 bases between them. Germline V gene data show CDR1 as LGHNA and CDR2 as YSLEER. CDR3 region: CASSQDVSGQTSTDTQYF. CDR3 in DNA: TGCGCCAGCAGCCAAGATGTTAGCGGACAAACTAGCACAGATACGCAGTATTTT.

This chain joins TRBV28 and TRBJ2-2; possible D gene TRBD2, 6 bases. Germline V gives CDR1 MDHEN, CDR2 SYDVKM. The V and J ends lost 7 bases and 5 bases respectively, with 11 bases between them. CDR3 length equals 13 residues. The CDR3 DNA reads as TGTGCCAGCACCCTAGCGATTACCGGGGAGCTGTTTTTT. This gives the protein CASTLAITGELFF.

In this sample, this clone turned up a few times. The chain uses TRBV10-3 and TRBJ1-6; D is possibly TRBD1 (5 bases). V lost 5 bases and J lost 7, with 15 bases in between. In germline, CDR1 is ENHRY, CDR2 SYGVKD. This CDR3 comprises 15 residues. The CDR3 sequence: CAISWEQGPNSPLHF. CDR3 bases: TGTGCCATCAGTTGGGAGCAGGGCCCCAATTCACCCCTCCACTTT.

As for this clone: Other DNA sequences in this specimen translate into the identical CDR3. The rearrangement uses TRBV6-5 and TRBJ2-1; 8 bases line up with TRBD1. This CDR3 is 14 amino acids long. Unmatched junction bases numbered 2, after V lost 6 bases and J lost 1 base. Germline-derived CDR1 and CDR2 are MNHEY and SVGAGI. This CDR3 reads CASSTGGSYNEQFF. In DNA form, the CDR3 reads TGTGCCAGCAGCACAGGGGGTTCCTACAATGAGCAGTTCTTC.

The chain carries TRBV6-4 and TRBJ2-3; possibly TRBD1 for D (5 bases). The germline V gene has CDR1 MRHNA and CDR2 SNTAGT. V lost 2 bases and J lost 2, with 17 bases in between. The CDR3 has 17 residues. CDR3 residues: CASSDGGRTSTTDTQYF. CDR3 sequence (DNA): TGTGCCAGCAGTGACGGCGGCAGGACATCTACCACAGATACGCAGTATTTT.

In the case of this clone: At one end, the junction sequence differs from germline, possibly due to a read error. The gene calls are TRBV7-7 and TRBJ2-7; D possibly corresponds to TRBD1 (6 bases). CDR3 size: 13 residues. Germline values: CDR1 SSHAT, CDR2 FNYEAQ (reference sequence). Here the CDR3 reads CASSEQGLSEQYF. CDR3 nucleotides: TGTGCTAGCAGTGAACAGGGTCTGAGCGAGCAGTACTTC. Full variable domain (remainder filled in from reference TRBV7-7 and TRBJ2-7): GAGVSQSPRYKVTKRGQDVTLRCDPISSHATLYWYQQALGQGPEFLTYFNYEAQPDKSGLPSDRFSAERPEGSISTLTIQRTEQRDSAMYRCASSEQGLSEQYFGPGTRLTVT.

This sequence joins TRBV5-8 and TRBJ2-2, with 8 bases matching TRBD1. Germline V lookup: CDR1 SGHTS, CDR2 YDEGEE. This CDR3 contains 16 residues. V was clipped by 1 base and J by 1 base; unmatched bases: 3. In nucleotides, the CDR3 is TGTGCCAGCAGCTTGACCGGGACAGGGAACACCGGGGAGCTGTTTTTT. Encoded protein: CASSLTGTGNTGELFF.

Details on this clone: Other nucleotide sequences from this sample produce the same CDR3. This sequence joins TRBV6-1 and TRBJ1-5; no clear D. The CDR3 contains 13 residues. Germline CDR1 is MNHNS and CDR2 is SASEGT. V lost 3 bases to trimming and J lost 3 bases, with 6 bases between them. The CDR3 sequence is CASSEAHNQPQHF. CDR3 DNA: TGTGCCAGCAGTGAGGCCCACAATCAGCCCCAGCATTTT.

The chain carries TRBV7-2 and TRBJ1-1, with D possibly matching TRBD1 (5 bases). V was clipped by 6 bases and J by 6 bases, with 11 bases between them. This CDR3 contains 12 residues. Per the germline V gene, CDR1 is SGHTA and CDR2 is FQGNSA. The CDR3 DNA follows: TGTGCCAGCAGTCTAGACAGTGCTGAAGCTTTCTTT. It codes for CASSLDSAEAFF.

The V gene is TRBV2, the J gene TRBJ2-2, with D perhaps matching TRBD1 (5 bases). This CDR3 has 14 amino acids. V lost 7 bases, J lost 3 bases, and 12 bases lay in between. Germline V CDR1 and CDR2: SNHLY, FYNNEI. The CDR3 coding sequence is TGTGCCAGCAAGTCAGACAGTGACACCGGGGAGCTGTTTTTT. Translating it yields CASKSDSDTGELFF.

The chain carries TRBV20-1 and TRBJ1-2; D is undetermined. The germline gives CDR1 DFQATT, CDR2 SNEGSKA (reference sequence). The V end lost 6 bases, the J end lost 6 bases, and 11 bases lay between the germline ends. The CDR3 runs 11 residues. In DNA form, the CDR3 reads TGCAGTGCCCAGACACGCGATGGCTACACCTTC. Its translation is CSAQTRDGYTF.

The V and J genes are TRBV15 and TRBJ2-3, with D hard to call. Deletions cut 1 base from V and 1 base from J, with 6 bases between. Germline lookup yields CDR1 LNHNV and CDR2 YYDKDF (reference sequence). CDR3 length: 14 amino acids. This chain's CDR3 is CATSRVDRTDTQYF. Here the CDR3 DNA reads TGTGCCACCAGCAGAGTCGATCGCACAGATACGCAGTATTTT.

The V gene is TRBV5-1, the J gene TRBJ2-1; D call uncertain. This CDR3 region has 11 residues. Trimming took 5 bases from V and 4 from J, leaving 4 bases between them. Germline V gene sequence: CDR1 SGHRS, CDR2 YFSETQ. The CDR3 protein is CASSMYNEQFF. CDR3 DNA sequence: TGCGCCAGCAGTATGTACAATGAGCAGTTCTTC.

The V call is TRBV11-2, the J call TRBJ2-1; the match to TRBD2 covers 15 bases. The CDR3 extends over 17 amino acids. Germline CDR1 and CDR2: SGHAT and FQNNGV. V lost 5 bases, J lost 3 bases, and 5 bases stayed unmatched. CDR3 in amino acids: CASSLWTSGGVYNEQFF. The CDR3 bases are TGTGCCAGCAGCCTTTGGACTAGCGGGGGGGTCTACAATGAGCAGTTCTTC.

The rearrangement links TRBV5-1 to TRBJ2-7; D ambiguous. CDR1 and CDR2 (germline): SGHRS, YFSETQ. V was shortened by 4 bases and J by 2 bases, with 13 bases between the two germline ends. The length of the CDR3 is 14 residues. The CDR3 reads CASSRDGATYEQYF. CDR3 DNA sequence: TGCGCCAGCAGCCGCGACGGAGCTACCTACGAGCAGTACTTC. The full variable domain, rest sourced from reference TRBV5-1 and TRBJ2-7, is KAGVTQTPRYLIKTRGQQVTLSCSPISGHRSVSWYQQTPGQGLQFLFEYFSETQRNKGNFPGRFSGRQFSNSRSEMNVSTLELGDSALYLCASSRDGATYEQYFGPGTRLTVT.

The CDR3, as DNA: TGTGCCAGCAGGACGGTTAGCTCCTATAATTCACCCCTCCACTTT. This codes for CASRTVSSYNSPLHF. The V and J genes are TRBV2 and TRBJ1-6; no firm D call. Per the germline V gene, CDR1 is SNHLY and CDR2 is FYNNEI. V lost 6 bases, J lost 0 bases, and 9 bases lay in between. CDR3 length equals 15 residues.